Below are 32 T cell receptor beta chains sequenced from a single sample in a study of shared T cell receptors in the human thymus. Sequenced by immunoSEQ multiplex PCR; TCRdb stores in-frame clones only, minus some. The sample includes over 450,000 clones, 70% to 80% of them seen just once. The same sample was also used in a study of human thymus T cells.

The sample comprised thymocytes. The source of these receptors is a boy under two years old with a congenital heart defect.

V and J are TRBV4-3 and TRBJ2-4, with 8 bases lining up with TRBD1. There are 18 residues in the CDR3. Germline trimming cut 0 bases from V and 7 bases from J; bases unmatched to any gene: 14. CDR1 is LGHNA, CDR2 YSLEER, per germline. CDR3 loop: CASSQDVRGRIIENIQYF. The CDR3, as DNA: TGCGCCAGCAGCCAAGATGTCAGGGGGCGGATCATTGAGAACATTCAGTACTTC.

Notes on this clone: The junction departs from germline at one end; a sequencing error may be responsible. The V and J genes are TRBV7-7 and TRBJ1-5; perhaps TRBD1 as D (5 bases). The CDR3 loop spans 13 amino acids. Per the germline V gene, CDR1 is SSHAT and CDR2 is FNYEAQ (reference sequence). This CDR3 reads CASSFGGNQPQHF. DNA of the CDR3: TGTGCTAGCAGCTTCGGGGGAAATCAGCCCCAGCATTTT.

There are a few counts of this clone. This chain uses TRBV28 with TRBJ2-2, with 7 positions matching TRBD1. Germline values: CDR1 MDHEN, CDR2 SYDVKM. V shed 7 bases and J 3 bases; nucleotides not matched to a gene: 11. The CDR3 runs 16 residues. DNA for the CDR3: TGTGCCAGCACCAATGCAGGGGGAAGGGACACCGGGGAGCTGTTTTTT. Its translation: CASTNAGGRDTGELFF.

The CDR3 DNA sequence: TGTGCCAGCAGTTCGGGGACAAAAGAATGGGGCCGCTACGAGCAGTACTTC. This encodes CASSSGTKEWGRYEQYF. This chain uses TRBV28 with TRBJ2-7, with D perhaps matching TRBD1 (6 bases). The germline V gene encodes CDR1 MDHEN and CDR2 SYDVKM. V was trimmed by 4 bases and J by 3 bases, leaving 22 bases between them. This CDR3 has 17 amino acids.

The chain is built from TRBV5-4 and TRBJ2-3, with 9 bases identical to TRBD1. The CDR3 contains 13 residues. Per germline, CDR1 SGHNT and CDR2 YYREEE (reference sequence). CDR3 bases: TGTGTCGCGGGACAGGGATCGACAGATACGCAGTATTTT. This codes for CVAGQGSTDTQYF. Combining the CDR3 with reference TRBV5-4 and TRBJ2-3 gives the whole variable domain ETGVTQSPTHLIKTRGQQVTLRCSSQSGHNTVSWYQQALGQGPQFIFQYYREEENGRGNFPPRFSGLQFPNYSSELNVNALELDDSALYLCVAGQGSTDTQYFGPGTRLTVL.

The chain uses TRBV30 and TRBJ2-2, with D perhaps TRBD1 (6 bases). V was cut by 3 bases and J by 4 bases, with 15 bases left in between. Germline CDR1 is GTSNPN and CDR2 is SVGIG (reference sequence). The CDR3 is 15 amino acids. The CDR3 protein is CAWRGGGRVTGELFF. The CDR3 region has the DNA TGTGCCTGGAGAGGTGGGGGCCGTGTCACCGGGGAGCTGTTTTTT.

The chain combines TRBV11-2 with TRBJ2-1; 11 positions agree with TRBD2. The V segment lost 5 bases and the J segment 2 bases; nucleotides outside the gene matches: 2. CDR1 and CDR2 (germline): SGHAT, FQNNGV. The CDR3 has 15 residues. CDR3 sequence (DNA): TGTGCCAGCAGCCGGACTAGCGGGCCCTACAATGAGCAGTTCTTC. This encodes CASSRTSGPYNEQFF.

This clone showed up just a few times. The chain has TRBV4-1 and TRBJ1-2, with 8 bases matching TRBD1. Germline CDR1 is MGHRA and CDR2 is YSYEKL. CDR3 length: 17 residues. V was clipped by 0 bases and J by 8 bases; unmatched bases: 14. The CDR3 DNA reads TGCGCCAGCAGCCAAGATAGTGCGAGGCAGGGGGCGTGGGGCTACACCTTC. This codes for CASSQDSARQGAWGYTF.

The V and J genes are TRBV28 and TRBJ1-2, with unresolved D. The CDR3 runs to 12 residues. Germline CDR1 is MDHEN and CDR2 is SYDVKM. Deletions cut 5 bases from V and 0 bases from J, with 4 bases between. This chain's CDR3 is CASSLANYGYTF. Written as DNA, the CDR3 is TGTGCCAGCAGTCTAGCTAACTATGGCTACACCTTC.

A single count supports this clone. This chain joins TRBV7-9 and TRBJ2-1, with a tentative D call TRBD2 (5 bases). The CDR3 runs to 15 residues. V was shortened by 4 bases and J by 1 base, with 11 bases between the two germline ends. Germline-derived CDR1 and CDR2 are SEHNR and FQNEAQ (reference sequence). The CDR3 spells CASSSAGSSYNEQFF. In DNA, the CDR3 is TGTGCCAGCAGCTCGGCGGGCAGTTCCTACAATGAGCAGTTCTTC.

This clone was counted a few times. The chain joins TRBV4-2 to TRBJ2-1, with 13 positions matching TRBD2. This CDR3 is built from 19 residues. The germline V gene encodes CDR1 LGHNA and CDR2 YNFKEQ. V dropped 1 base and J dropped 9; count of bases not matched to a gene: 15. The CDR3 DNA is TGTGCCAGCAGCCAAGGTCCCAGACCCACTAGCGGGAGGGCCACTGAGCAGTTCTTC. Translating it yields CASSQGPRPTSGRATEQFF.

The V call is TRBV19, the J call TRBJ1-1; D is ambiguous. Germline V CDR1 and CDR2: LNHDA, SQIVND (reference sequence). V shed 4 bases and J shed 1 base, with 10 bases lying between them. The CDR3 loop spans 14 amino acids. The CDR3 nucleotides read TGTGCCAGTAGTACCCCGGGAGGGAACACTGAAGCTTTCTTT. Its translation: CASSTPGGNTEAFF.

The V gene is TRBV7-8, the J gene TRBJ2-1; weak D call: TRBD2 (5 bases). Per the germline V gene, CDR1 is SGHVS and CDR2 is FQNEAQ. Trimming stripped 4 bases from V and 10 bases from J, with 11 bases between. CDR3 length: 12 residues. Here the CDR3 reads CASSSGSREQFF. CDR3 coding DNA: TGTGCCAGCAGCTCGGGATCTAGGGAGCAGTTCTTC.

This chain uses TRBV5-4 with TRBJ2-1; TRBD2 matches at 11 bases. V was pared by 4 bases and J by 12 bases, with 15 bases of the junction left unmatched. Germline V gives CDR1 SGHNT, CDR2 YYREEE (reference sequence). The CDR3 consists of 16 residues. CDR3 protein: CASSPTSGILSVPQFF. CDR3 DNA: TGTGCCAGCAGCCCGACTAGCGGGATCCTGTCGGTCCCGCAGTTCTTC.

The chain couples TRBV18 to TRBJ1-5; 8 nucleotides line up with TRBD1. This CDR3 is built from 17 residues. Germline V gene data show CDR1 as KGHSH and CDR2 as LQKENI. V trimming: 10 bases; J trimming: 4 bases; junction bases outside the gene matches: 18. The CDR3 protein is CANSSGQGGVGNQPQHF. The CDR3, as DNA: TGTGCCAACTCCTCCGGACAGGGCGGTGTTGGGAATCAGCCCCAGCATTTT.

J is TRBJ2-7 and V is TRBV4-3; 14 nucleotides align to TRBD2. CDR1 is LGHNA, CDR2 YSLEER, per germline. The trim removed 1 base at V and 5 bases at J, leaving 1 base unmatched. The CDR3 length is 15 residues. CDR3 bases: TGCGCCAGCAGCCAAGGGACTAGCGGGAGGAACGAGCAGTACTTC. Translating it yields CASSQGTSGRNEQYF.

In this sample, this clone turned up once. V is TRBV6-1 and J is TRBJ2-7, with 11 positions matching TRBD2. Germline values: CDR1 MNHNS, CDR2 SASEGT. The CDR3 is made up of 19 amino acids. With V trimmed by 3 bases and J by 0 bases, 13 bases remained unmatched. DNA for the CDR3: TGTGCCAGCAGTGAGCCGGAGGCTAGCGGGAGGTGGAGCTCCTACGAGCAGTACTTC. As protein: CASSEPEASGRWSSYEQYF.

V gene TRBV6-7 combines with J gene TRBJ2-5; tentative D call: TRBD2 (6 bases). TRBV6-7 is recorded as an ORF, its role being uncertain. V lost 7 bases and J 4 bases, leaving 16 bases between the germline ends. CDR3 length: 14 residues. The CDR3, as DNA: TGTGCCAGCACCATGTTCGGGGGAACAGAGACCCAGTACTTC. Its translation: CASTMFGGTETQYF.

This clone appeared a few times. The rearrangement joins TRBV21-1 to TRBJ2-5; the table assigns TRBD1, which was not confirmed against the DNA. TRBV21-1 has pseudogene status. The CDR3 extends over 15 amino acids. The CDR3 DNA follows: TGTGCCAGCAGGGAGCCAGGACATTACCAAGAGACCCAGTACTTC. This encodes CASREPGHYQETQYF.

The chain is built from TRBV27 and TRBJ2-5; perhaps TRBD1 as D (5 bases). CDR1 MNHEY and CDR2 SMNVEV come from the germline V gene (reference sequence). The CDR3 length is 14 residues. Trimming took 8 bases from V and 4 from J, leaving 17 bases between them. The CDR3 region is CASRDRRVLETQYF. The CDR3 DNA follows: TGTGCCAGCCGTGATCGCAGGGTATTAGAGACCCAGTACTTC.

The table lists this clone with a count of one. The J gene is TRBJ1-5, the V gene TRBV4-1, with D maybe TRBD1 (6 bases). The CDR3 length is 14 residues. Germline CDR1 MGHRA, CDR2 YSYEKL. V lost 4 bases and J 5 bases, leaving 12 bases between the germline ends. CDR3 protein: CASSPRDNHQPQHF. The CDR3 DNA reads as TGCGCCAGCAGCCCCCGGGACAATCATCAGCCCCAGCATTTT.

The rearrangement links TRBV2 to TRBJ2-7, with 8 bases matching TRBD2. The CDR3 is 14 amino acids. With 3 bases clipped from V and 0 bases from J, the junction kept 1 base outside the gene matches. Germline CDR1 reads SNHLY; CDR2 reads FYNNEI. The CDR3 DNA follows: TGTGCCAGCAGTGATAGCGGGAACTCCTACGAGCAGTACTTC. It translates to CASSDSGNSYEQYF.

A few counts support this clone. Other DNA sequences from this sample encode an identical CDR3 as well. The CDR3 is CASSLRDYEQYF. The CDR3 coding sequence is TGTGCCAGCAGCTTAAGAGACTACGAGCAGTACTTC. V gene TRBV7-2 combines with J gene TRBJ2-7; D is unresolved. This CDR3 spans 12 amino acids. V lost 2 bases, J lost 3 bases, and 5 bases lay in between. From germline, CDR1 is SGHTA and CDR2 FQGNSA.

This sequence joins TRBV4-1 and TRBJ2-7; the D gene is possibly TRBD2 (6 bases). The V end was cut by 3 bases, the J end by 6 bases, with 12 bases between. The CDR3 consists of 13 residues. Germline lookup yields CDR1 MGHRA and CDR2 YSYEKL. CDR3 region: CASSQSTSSEQYF. CDR3 bases: TGCGCCAGCAGCCAGTCGACTAGTTCCGAGCAGTACTTC.

This clone has just a few counts. The rearrangement joins TRBV4-3 to TRBJ1-4; possible D gene TRBD1, 5 bases. The V gene's germline CDR1 is LGHNA and CDR2 YSLEER. There are 18 residues in the CDR3. V lost 0 bases and J 5 bases, leaving 19 bases between the germline ends. The CDR3 DNA follows: TGCGCCAGCAGCCAAGACCCGGCGACGGGACTCAAAAATGAAAAACTGTTTTTT. Translation gives CASSQDPATGLKNEKLFF.

The chain uses TRBV6-1 and TRBJ1-2; 9 nucleotides match TRBD1. This CDR3 is built from 15 residues. The germline CDR1 and CDR2 sequences are MNHNS and SASEGT. The V segment lost 4 bases and the J segment 3 bases; nucleotides outside the gene matches: 6. The CDR3 reads CASSVGTGWDYGYTF. The CDR3 DNA is TGTGCCAGCAGTGTTGGGACAGGGTGGGACTATGGCTACACCTTC.

The chain combines TRBV7-2 with TRBJ2-7; D might be TRBD2 (7 bases). The CDR3 has 16 amino acids. V was cut by 5 bases and J by 3 bases, with 20 bases left in between. Germline V gene sequence: CDR1 SGHTA, CDR2 FQGNSA. CDR3 sequence (DNA): TGTGCCAGCAGCCCAAGGGGAAGGGAGGGGGACTACGAGCAGTACTTC. It specifies CASSPRGREGDYEQYF.

The chain has TRBV27 and TRBJ2-7, with 8 bases fitting TRBD2. Germline CDR1 reads MNHEY; CDR2 reads SMNVEV (reference sequence). J lost 4 bases, V lost 10 bases, and 18 bases had no gene match. The CDR3 spans 16 residues. The CDR3 region is CATLHVRGTRGYEQYF. The CDR3 DNA reads as TGTGCCACCCTACACGTCAGAGGGACTAGGGGATACGAGCAGTACTTC.

This rearrangement joins TRBV4-2 to TRBJ2-7; TRBD2 matches 7 bases. J lost 0 bases, V lost 0 bases, and 8 bases had no gene match. Germline-derived CDR1 and CDR2 are LGHNA and YNFKEQ. The CDR3 loop spans 17 amino acids. The CDR3 spells CASSQEHPSGTSYEQYF. CDR3 DNA: TGTGCCAGCAGCCAAGAACACCCTAGCGGTACCTCCTACGAGCAGTACTTC.

The chain recombines TRBV28 with TRBJ2-2; the match to TRBD1 covers 8 bases. CDR1 is MDHEN and CDR2 is SYDVKM in the germline V gene. The CDR3 totals 14 residues. The ends lost 4 bases at V and 3 bases at J; junction bases unmatched: 1. The CDR3 loop reads CASSSGGDTGELFF. CDR3 sequence (DNA): TGTGCCAGCAGTTCAGGGGGCGACACCGGGGAGCTGTTTTTT.

V and J are TRBV5-4 and TRBJ2-7, with D perhaps TRBD2 (6 bases). This CDR3 has 13 amino acids. CDR1 is SGHNT and CDR2 is YYREEE in the germline V gene (reference sequence). The CDR3 DNA reads TGTGCTCACAGCGCCGGGAGCTCCTACGAGCAGTACTTC. The encoded protein is CAHSAGSSYEQYF.

The chain has TRBV11-3 and TRBJ2-1, with 10 nucleotides matching TRBD1. This CDR3 contains 16 residues. The V gene's germline CDR1 is SGHNT and CDR2 YENEEA. V trimming: 2 bases; J trimming: 5 bases; junction bases outside the gene matches: 6. The CDR3 DNA sequence: TGTGCCAGCAGCTTATCCCCCGGACAGGGGGACAATGAGCAGTTCTTC. This gives the protein CASSLSPGQGDNEQFF.